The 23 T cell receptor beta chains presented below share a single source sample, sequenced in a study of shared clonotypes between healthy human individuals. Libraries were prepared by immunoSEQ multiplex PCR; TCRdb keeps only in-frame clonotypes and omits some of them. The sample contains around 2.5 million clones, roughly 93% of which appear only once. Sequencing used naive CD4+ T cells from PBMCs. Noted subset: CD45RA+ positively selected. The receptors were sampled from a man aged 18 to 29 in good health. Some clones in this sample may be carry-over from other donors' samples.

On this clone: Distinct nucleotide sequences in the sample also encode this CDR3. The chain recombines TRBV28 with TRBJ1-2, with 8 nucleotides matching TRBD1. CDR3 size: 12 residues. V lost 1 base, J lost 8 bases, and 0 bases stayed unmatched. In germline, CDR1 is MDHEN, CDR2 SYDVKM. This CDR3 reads CASSLSGGGYTF. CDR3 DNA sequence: TGTGCCAGCAGTTTATCAGGGGGCGGCTACACCTTC.

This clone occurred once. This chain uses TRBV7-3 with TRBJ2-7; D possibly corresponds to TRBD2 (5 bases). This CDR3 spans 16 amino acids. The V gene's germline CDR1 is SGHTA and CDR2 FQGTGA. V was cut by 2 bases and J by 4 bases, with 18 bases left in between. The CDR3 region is CASSLLTKERGYEQYF. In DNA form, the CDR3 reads TGTGCCAGCAGCTTACTGACGAAGGAAAGAGGGTACGAGCAGTACTTC.

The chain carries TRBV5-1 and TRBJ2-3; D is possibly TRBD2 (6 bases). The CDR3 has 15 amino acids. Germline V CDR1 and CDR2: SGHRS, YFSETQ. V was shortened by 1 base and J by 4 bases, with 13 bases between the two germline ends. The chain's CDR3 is CASSLYPGVSDTQYF. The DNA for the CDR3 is TGCGCCAGCAGCTTGTATCCGGGAGTATCAGATACGCAGTATTTT.

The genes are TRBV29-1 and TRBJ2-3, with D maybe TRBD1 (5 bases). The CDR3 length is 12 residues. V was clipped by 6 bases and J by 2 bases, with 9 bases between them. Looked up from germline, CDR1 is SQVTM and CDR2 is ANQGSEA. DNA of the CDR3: TGCAGCGTCAGGGCAAACACAGATACGCAGTATTTT. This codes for CSVRANTDTQYF.

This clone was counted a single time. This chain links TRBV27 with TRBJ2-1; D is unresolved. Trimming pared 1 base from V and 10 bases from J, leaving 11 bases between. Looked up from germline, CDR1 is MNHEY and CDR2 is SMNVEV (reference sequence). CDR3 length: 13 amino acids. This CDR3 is CASSLWPPWEQFF. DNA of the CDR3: TGTGCCAGCAGTTTATGGCCCCCCTGGGAGCAGTTCTTC.

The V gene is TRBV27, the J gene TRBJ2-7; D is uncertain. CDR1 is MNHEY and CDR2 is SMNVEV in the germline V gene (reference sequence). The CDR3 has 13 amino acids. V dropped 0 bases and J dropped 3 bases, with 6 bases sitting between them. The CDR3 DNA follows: TGTGCCAGCAGTTTATCGGAGTACTACGAGCAGTACTTC. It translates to CASSLSEYYEQYF.

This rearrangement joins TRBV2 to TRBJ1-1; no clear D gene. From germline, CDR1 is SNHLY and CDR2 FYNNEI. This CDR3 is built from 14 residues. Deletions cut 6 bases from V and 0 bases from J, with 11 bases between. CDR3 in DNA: TGTGCCAGCAGAATTATCCAGCTGAACACTGAAGCTTTCTTT. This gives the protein CASRIIQLNTEAFF.

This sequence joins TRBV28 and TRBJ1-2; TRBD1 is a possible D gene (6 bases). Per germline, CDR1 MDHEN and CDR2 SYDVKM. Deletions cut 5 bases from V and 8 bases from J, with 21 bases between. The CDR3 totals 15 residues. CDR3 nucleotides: TGTGCCAGCAGTCAAGGGGCAGGGGACGGAGGCGGCTACACCTTC. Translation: CASSQGAGDGGGYTF.

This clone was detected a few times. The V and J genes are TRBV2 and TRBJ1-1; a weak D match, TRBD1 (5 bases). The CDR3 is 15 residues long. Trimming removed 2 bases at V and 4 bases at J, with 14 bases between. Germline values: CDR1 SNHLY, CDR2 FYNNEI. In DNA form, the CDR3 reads TGTGCCAGCAGTGAATTTGGGGACGGAACCACTGAAGCTTTCTTT. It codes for CASSEFGDGTTEAFF.

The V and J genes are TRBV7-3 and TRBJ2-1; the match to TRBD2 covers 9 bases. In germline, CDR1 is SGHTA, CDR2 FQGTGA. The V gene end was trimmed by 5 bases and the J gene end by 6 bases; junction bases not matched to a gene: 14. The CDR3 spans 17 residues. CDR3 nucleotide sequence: TGTGCCAGCAGCCCAGGAGGCGGGAGGGCCTTGGGCAATGAGCAGTTCTTC. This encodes CASSPGGGRALGNEQFF.

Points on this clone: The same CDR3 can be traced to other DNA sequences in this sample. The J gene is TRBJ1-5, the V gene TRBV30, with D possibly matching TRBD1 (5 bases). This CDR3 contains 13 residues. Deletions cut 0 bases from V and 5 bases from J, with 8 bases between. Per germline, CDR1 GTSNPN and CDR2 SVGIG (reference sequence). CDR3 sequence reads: CAWSVQEDQPQHF. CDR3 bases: TGTGCCTGGAGTGTACAGGAGGATCAGCCCCAGCATTTT. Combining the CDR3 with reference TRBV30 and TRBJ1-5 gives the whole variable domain SQTIHQWPATLVQPVGSPLSLECTVEGTSNPNLYWYRQAAGRGLQLLFYSVGIGQISSEVPQNLSASRPQDRQFILSSKKLLLSDSGFYLCAWSVQEDQPQHFGDGTRLSIL.

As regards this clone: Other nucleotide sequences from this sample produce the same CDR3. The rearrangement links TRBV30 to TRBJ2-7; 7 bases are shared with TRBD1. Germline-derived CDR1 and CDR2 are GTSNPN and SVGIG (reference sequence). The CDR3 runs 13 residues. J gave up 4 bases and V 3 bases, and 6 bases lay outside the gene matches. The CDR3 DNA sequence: TGTGCCTGGAGCTGGGACAGAGATTACGAGCAGTACTTC. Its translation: CAWSWDRDYEQYF.

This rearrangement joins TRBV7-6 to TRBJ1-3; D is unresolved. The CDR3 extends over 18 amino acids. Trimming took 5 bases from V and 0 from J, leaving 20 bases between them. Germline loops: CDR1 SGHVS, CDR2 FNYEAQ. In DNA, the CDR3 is TGTGCCAGCAGCCTTGGAGGGTGGTCCGGGCGCTCTGGAAACACCATATATTTT. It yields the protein CASSLGGWSGRSGNTIYF.

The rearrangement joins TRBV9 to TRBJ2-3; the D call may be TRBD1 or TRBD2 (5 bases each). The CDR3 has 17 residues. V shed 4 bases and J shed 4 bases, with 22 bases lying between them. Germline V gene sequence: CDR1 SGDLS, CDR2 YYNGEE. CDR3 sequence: CASSPPPVLLGADTQYF. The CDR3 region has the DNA TGTGCCAGCAGCCCACCCCCGGTACTGCTGGGGGCAGATACGCAGTATTTT.

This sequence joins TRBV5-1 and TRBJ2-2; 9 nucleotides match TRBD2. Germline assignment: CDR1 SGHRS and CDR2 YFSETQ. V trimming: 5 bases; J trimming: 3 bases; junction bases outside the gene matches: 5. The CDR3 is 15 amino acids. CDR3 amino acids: CASRVAGAHTGELFF. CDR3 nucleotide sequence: TGCGCCAGCAGGGTAGCGGGAGCGCACACCGGGGAGCTGTTTTTT.

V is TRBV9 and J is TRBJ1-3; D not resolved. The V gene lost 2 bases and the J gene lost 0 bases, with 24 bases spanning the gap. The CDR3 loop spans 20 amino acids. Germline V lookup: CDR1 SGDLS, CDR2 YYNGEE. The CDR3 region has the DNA TGTGCCAGCAGCGTTAGCGGGGAGTACATCACACTAAGCTCTGGAAACACCATATATTTT. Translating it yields CASSVSGEYITLSSGNTIYF.

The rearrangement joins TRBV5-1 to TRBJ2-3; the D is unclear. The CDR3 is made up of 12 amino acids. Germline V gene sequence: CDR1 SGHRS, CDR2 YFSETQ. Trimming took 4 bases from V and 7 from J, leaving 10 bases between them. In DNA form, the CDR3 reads TGCGCCAGCAGCACGGACGGTAATACGCAGTATTTT. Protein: CASSTDGNTQYF.

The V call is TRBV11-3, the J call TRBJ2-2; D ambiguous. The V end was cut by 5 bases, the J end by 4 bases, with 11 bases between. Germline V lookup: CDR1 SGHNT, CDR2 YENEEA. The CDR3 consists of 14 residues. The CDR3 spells CASSARAVTGELFF. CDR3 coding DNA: TGTGCCAGCAGCGCCCGGGCCGTCACCGGGGAGCTGTTTTTT. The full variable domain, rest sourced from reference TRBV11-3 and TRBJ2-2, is EAGVVQSPRYKIIEKKQPVAFWCNPISGHNTLYWYLQNLGQGPELLIRYENEEAVDDSQLPKDRFSAERLKGVDSTLKIQPAELGDSAVYLCASSARAVTGELFFGEGSRLTVL.

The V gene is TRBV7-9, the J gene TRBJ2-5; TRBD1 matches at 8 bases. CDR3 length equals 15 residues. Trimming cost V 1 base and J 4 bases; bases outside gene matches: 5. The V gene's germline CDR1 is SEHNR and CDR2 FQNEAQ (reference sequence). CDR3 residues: CASSLVGRGRETQYF. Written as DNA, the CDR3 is TGTGCCAGCAGCTTAGTTGGCAGGGGGCGAGAGACCCAGTACTTC.

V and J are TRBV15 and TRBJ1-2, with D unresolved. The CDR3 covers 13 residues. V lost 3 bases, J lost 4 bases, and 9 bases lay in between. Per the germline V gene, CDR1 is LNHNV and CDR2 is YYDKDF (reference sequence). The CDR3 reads CATSRDPTYGYTF. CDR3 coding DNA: TGTGCCACCAGCAGGGACCCTACCTATGGCTACACCTTC. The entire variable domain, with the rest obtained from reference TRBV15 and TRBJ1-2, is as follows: DAMVIQNPRYQVTQFGKPVTLSCSQTLNHNVMYWYQQKSSQAPKLLFHYYDKDFNNEADTPDNFQSRRPNTSFCFLDIRSPGLGDTAMYLCATSRDPTYGYTFGSGTRLTVV.

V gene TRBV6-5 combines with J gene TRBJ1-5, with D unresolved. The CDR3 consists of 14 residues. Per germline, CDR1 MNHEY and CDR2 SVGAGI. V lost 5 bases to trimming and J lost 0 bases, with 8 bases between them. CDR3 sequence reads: CASSTVNSNQPQHF. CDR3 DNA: TGTGCCAGCAGTACAGTAAATAGCAATCAGCCCCAGCATTTT.

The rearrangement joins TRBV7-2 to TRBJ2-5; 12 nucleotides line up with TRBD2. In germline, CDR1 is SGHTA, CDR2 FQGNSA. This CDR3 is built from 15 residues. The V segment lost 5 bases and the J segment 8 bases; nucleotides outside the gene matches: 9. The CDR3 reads CASSPRETSGRTQYF. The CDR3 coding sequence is TGTGCCAGCAGCCCCAGGGAGACTAGCGGGAGAACCCAGTACTTC.

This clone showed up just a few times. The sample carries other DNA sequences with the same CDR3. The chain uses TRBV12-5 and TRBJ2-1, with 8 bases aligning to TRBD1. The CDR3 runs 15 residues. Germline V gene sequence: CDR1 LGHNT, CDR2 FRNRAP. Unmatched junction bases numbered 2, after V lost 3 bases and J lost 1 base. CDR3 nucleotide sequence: TGTGCTAGTGGTTTAGGACAGGGTTCCTACAATGAGCAGTTCTTC. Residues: CASGLGQGSYNEQFF. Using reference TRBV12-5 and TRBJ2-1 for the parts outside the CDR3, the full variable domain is DARVTQTPRHKVTEMGQEVTMRCQPILGHNTVFWYRQTMMQGLELLAYFRNRAPLDDSGMPKDRFSAEMPDATLATLKIQPSEPRDSAVYFCASGLGQGSYNEQFFGPGTRLTVL.